This T cell receptor (beta chain) was obtained from a study of cytomegalovirus exposure and HLA in healthy donors. Findings and limits, study-wide: The study put some 150 TCR beta chains on its list as cytomegalovirus-associated. Reports indicated that the classifier achieved high specificity and sensitivity in diagnosing cytomegalovirus status.

Repertoires were generated with immunoSEQ multiplex PCR, while TCRdb's copy carries only in-frame clones and drops some. The sample yields 130,000 to 150,000 clones, approximately 90% seen once. Looked up from germline, CDR1 is SGHVS and CDR2 is FQNEAQ. This CDR3 contains 16 residues. The V segment lost 1 base and the J segment 3 bases; nucleotides outside the gene matches: 5. The donors formed part of the roughly 110-subject validation cohort, distinct from the roughly 700-subject first cohort. The count of this clone is one. Its cognate antigen is unknown. The rearrangement links TRBV7-8 to TRBJ2-7; 11 nucleotides match TRBD1. The receptor was isolated from a young man in good health and CMV-seropositive. Material: PBMCs. The CDR3 DNA is TGTGCCAGCAGCTTAGTGGGGACAGGGGGGGACTACGAGCAGTACTTC. Translated: CASSLVGTGGDYEQYF.